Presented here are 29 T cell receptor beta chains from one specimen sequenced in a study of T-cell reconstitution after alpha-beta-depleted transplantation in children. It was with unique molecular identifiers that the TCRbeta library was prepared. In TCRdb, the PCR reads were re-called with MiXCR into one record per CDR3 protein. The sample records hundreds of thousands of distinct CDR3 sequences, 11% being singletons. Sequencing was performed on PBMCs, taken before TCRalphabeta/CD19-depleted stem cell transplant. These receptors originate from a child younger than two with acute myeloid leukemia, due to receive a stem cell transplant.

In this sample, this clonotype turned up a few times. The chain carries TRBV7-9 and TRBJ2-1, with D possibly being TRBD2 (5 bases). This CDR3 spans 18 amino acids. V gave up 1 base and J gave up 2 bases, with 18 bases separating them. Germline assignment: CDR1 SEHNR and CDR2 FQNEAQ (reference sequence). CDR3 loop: CASSLDDPGGPAYNEQFF. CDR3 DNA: TGTGCCAGCAGCTTAGACGACCCTGGCGGGCCCGCCTACAATGAGCAGTTCTTC.

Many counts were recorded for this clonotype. Here the CDR3 DNA reads TGCAGTGCTAGAGCAGAGAGCGGGGGTGACACCGGGGAGCTGTTTTTT. Its protein is CSARAESGGDTGELFF. The chain is built from TRBV20-1 and TRBJ2-2; 8 bases are a match to TRBD2. The CDR3 has 16 amino acids. Per the germline V gene, CDR1 is DFQATT and CDR2 is SNEGSKA (reference sequence). Trimming took 1 base from V and 3 from J; bases not matched to a gene: 7.

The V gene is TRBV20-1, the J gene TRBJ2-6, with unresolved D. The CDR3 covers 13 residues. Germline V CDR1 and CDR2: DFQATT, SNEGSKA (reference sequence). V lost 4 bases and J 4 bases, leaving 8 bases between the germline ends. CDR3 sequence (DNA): TGCAGTGCTACCCGAGCCGGGGCCAACGTCCTGACTTTC. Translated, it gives CSATRAGANVLTF.

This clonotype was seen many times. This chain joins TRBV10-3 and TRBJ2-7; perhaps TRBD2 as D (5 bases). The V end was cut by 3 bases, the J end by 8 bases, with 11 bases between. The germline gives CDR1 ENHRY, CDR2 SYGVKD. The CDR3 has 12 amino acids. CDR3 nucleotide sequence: TGTGCCATCAGTGATGGCGAGCGGCAGCAGTACTTC. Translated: CAISDGERQQYF.

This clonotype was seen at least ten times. As DNA, the CDR3 is TGTGCCAGCAGCTTACTAGCGGGAGGGCCGGAGGAGACCCAGTACTTC. Residues: CASSLLAGGPEETQYF. The gene calls are TRBV7-9 and TRBJ2-5, with 12 bases that match TRBD2. Germline CDR1 SEHNR, CDR2 FQNEAQ (reference sequence). The CDR3 consists of 16 residues. Trimming cost V 2 bases and J 5 bases; bases outside gene matches: 6.

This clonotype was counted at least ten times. The CDR3 region is CASSFRQMNTGELFF. The CDR3 DNA follows: TGTGCCAGCAGCTTTCGACAGATGAACACCGGGGAGCTGTTTTTT. The genes are TRBV7-8 and TRBJ2-2, with a possible D match to TRBD1 (5 bases). Germline V CDR1 and CDR2: SGHVS, FQNEAQ. V lost 3 bases to trimming and J lost 1 base, with 9 bases between them. The CDR3 is 15 amino acids.

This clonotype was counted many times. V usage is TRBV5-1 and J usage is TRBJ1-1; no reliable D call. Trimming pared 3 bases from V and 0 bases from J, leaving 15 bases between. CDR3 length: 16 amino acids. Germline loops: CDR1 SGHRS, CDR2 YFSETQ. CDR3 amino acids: CASSYEGFRMNTEAFF. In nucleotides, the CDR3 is TGCGCCAGCAGCTACGAGGGTTTTAGGATGAACACTGAAGCTTTCTTT.

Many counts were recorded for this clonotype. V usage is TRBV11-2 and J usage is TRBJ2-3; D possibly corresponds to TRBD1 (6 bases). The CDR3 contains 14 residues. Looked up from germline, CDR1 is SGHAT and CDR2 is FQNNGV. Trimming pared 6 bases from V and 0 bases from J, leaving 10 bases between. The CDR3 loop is CASRITGSTDTQYF. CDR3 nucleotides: TGTGCCAGCAGGATAACAGGGAGCACAGATACGCAGTATTTT.

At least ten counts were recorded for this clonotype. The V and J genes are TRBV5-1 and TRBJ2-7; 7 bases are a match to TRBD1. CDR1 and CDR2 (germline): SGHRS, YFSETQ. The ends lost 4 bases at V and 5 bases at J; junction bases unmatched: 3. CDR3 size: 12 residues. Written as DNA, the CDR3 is TGCGCCAGCAGCGACACAGGGGACGAGCAGTACTTC. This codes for CASSDTGDEQYF.

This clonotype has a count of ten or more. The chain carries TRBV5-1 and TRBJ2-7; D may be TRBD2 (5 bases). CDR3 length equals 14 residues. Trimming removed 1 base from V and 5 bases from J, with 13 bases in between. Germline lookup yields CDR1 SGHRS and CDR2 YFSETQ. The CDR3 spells CASSLSREFDEQYF. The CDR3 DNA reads TGCGCCAGCAGCTTGTCAAGGGAGTTCGACGAGCAGTACTTC.

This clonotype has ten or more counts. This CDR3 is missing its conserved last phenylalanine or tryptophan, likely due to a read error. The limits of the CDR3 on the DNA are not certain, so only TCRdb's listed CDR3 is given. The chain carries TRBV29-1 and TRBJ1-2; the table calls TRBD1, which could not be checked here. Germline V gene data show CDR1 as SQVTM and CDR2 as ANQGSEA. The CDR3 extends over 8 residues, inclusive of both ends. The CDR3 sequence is CSVARWAV.

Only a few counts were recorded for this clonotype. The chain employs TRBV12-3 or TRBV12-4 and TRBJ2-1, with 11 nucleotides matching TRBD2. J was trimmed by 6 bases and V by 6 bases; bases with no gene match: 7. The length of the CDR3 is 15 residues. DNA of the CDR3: TGTGCCAGCAGCTGGACTAGCGGGCTGGGCAATGAGCAGTTCTTC. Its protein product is CASSWTSGLGNEQFF.

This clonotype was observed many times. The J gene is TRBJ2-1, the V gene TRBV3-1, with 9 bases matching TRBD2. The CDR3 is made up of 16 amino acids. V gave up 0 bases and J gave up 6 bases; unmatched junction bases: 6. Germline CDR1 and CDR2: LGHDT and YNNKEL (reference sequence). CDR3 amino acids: CASSQDRAGGSNEQFF. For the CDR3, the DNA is TGTGCCAGCAGCCAAGACCGAGCGGGAGGTTCCAATGAGCAGTTCTTC.

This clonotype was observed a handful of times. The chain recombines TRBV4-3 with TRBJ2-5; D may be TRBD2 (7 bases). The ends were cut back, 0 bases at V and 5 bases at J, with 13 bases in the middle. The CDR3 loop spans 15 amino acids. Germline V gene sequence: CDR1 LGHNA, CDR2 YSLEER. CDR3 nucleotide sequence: TGCGCCAGCAGCCAAGAGGCCAGGGGAGGGGAGACCCAGTACTTC. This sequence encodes CASSQEARGGETQYF.

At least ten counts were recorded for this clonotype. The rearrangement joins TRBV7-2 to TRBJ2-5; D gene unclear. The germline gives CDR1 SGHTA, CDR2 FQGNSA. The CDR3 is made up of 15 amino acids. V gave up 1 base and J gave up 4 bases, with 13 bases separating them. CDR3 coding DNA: TGTGCCAGCAGCTTAGTGAGTCCTGGGTTAGAGACCCAGTACTTC. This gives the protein CASSLVSPGLETQYF.

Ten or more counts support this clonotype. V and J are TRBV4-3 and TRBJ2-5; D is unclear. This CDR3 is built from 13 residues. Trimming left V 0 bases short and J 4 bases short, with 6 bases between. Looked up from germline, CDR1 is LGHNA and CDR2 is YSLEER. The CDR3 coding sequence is TGCGCCAGCAGCCAAGATCTTCGAGAGACCCAGTACTTC. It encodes CASSQDLRETQYF.

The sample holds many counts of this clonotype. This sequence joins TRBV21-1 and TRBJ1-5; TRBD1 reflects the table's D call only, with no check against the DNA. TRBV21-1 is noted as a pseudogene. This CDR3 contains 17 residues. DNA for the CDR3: TGTGCCAGCAGCAAAGAGGCGGGGGCTAGGCGCAATCAGCCCCAGCATTTT. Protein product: CASSKEAGARRNQPQHF.

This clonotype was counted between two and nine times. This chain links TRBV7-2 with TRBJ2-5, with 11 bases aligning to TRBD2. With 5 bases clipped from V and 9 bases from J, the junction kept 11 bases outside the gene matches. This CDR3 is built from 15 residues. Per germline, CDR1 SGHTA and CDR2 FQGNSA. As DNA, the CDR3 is TGTGCCAGCAGCACAAGGACTAGCGGGTTGGAGGCCCAGTACTTC. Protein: CASSTRTSGLEAQYF. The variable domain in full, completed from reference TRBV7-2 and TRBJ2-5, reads GAGVSQSPSNKVTEKGKDVELRCDPISGHTALYWYRQSLGQGLEFLIYFQGNSAPDKSGLPSDRFSAERTGGSVSTLTIQRTQQEDSAVYLCASSTRTSGLEAQYFGPGTRLLVL.

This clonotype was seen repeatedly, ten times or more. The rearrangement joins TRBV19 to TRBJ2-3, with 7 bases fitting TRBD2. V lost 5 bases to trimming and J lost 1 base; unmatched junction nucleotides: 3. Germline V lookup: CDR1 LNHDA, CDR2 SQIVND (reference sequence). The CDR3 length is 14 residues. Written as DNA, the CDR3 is TGTGCCAGTAGTGAGCGGGGTGGCACAGATACGCAGTATTTT. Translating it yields CASSERGGTDTQYF.

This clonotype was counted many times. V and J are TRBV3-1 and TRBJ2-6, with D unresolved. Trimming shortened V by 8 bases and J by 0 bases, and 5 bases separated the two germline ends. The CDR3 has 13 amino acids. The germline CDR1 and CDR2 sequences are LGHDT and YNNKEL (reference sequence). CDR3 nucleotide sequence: TGTGCCAGCCAGAGCTCTGGGGCCAACGTCCTGACTTTC. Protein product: CASQSSGANVLTF.

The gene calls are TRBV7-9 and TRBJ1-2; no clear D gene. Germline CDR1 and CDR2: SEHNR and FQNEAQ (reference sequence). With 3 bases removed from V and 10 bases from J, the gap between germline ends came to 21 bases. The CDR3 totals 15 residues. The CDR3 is CASSLGSGNSEIYTF. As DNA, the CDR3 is TGTGCCAGCAGCTTGGGAAGCGGGAATTCGGAAATCTACACCTTC.

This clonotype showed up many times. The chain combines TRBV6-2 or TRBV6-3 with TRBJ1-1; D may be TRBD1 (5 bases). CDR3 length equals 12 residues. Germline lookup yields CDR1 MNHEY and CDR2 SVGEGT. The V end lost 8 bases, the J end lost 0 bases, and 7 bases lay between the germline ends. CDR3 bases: TGTGCCAGCTGGGGGTTGAACACTGAAGCTTTCTTT. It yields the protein CASWGLNTEAFF.

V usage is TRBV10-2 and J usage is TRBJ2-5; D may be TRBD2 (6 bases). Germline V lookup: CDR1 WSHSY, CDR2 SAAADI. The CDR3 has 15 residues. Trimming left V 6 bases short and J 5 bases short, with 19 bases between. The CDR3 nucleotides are TGCGCCAGCAGCGAGATGGGGGTCAGCGGGGAGACCCAGTACTTC. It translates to CASSEMGVSGETQYF.

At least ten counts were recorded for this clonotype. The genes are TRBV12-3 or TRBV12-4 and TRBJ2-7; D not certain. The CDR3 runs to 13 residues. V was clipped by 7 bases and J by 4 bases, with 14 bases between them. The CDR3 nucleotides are TGTGCCAGCACCTGGGGTCTTCGGTACGAGCAGTACTTC. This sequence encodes CASTWGLRYEQYF.

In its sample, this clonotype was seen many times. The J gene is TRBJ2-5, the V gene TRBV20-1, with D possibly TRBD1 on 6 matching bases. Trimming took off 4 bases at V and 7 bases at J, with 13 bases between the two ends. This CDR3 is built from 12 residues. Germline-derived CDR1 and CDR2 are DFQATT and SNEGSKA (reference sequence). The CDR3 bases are TGCAGTGCTAAACAGGGTTTGGGGACCCAGTACTTC. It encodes CSAKQGLGTQYF.

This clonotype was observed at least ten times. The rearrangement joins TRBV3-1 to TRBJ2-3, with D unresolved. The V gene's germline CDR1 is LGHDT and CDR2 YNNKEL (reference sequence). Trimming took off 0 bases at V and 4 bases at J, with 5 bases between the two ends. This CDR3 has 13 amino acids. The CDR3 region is CASSQDMADTQYF. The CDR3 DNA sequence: TGTGCCAGCAGCCAAGATATGGCAGATACGCAGTATTTT.

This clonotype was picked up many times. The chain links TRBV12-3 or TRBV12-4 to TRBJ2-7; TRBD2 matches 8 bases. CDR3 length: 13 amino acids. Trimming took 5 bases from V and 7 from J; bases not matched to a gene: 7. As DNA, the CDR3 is TGTGCCAGCAGTCGGACTAGCCTACTAGAGCAGTACTTC. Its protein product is CASSRTSLLEQYF.

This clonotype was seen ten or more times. Here the CDR3 reads CSVVLDRGPLAGIDTQYF. CDR3 coding DNA: TGCAGCGTTGTTCTGGACAGGGGGCCGCTAGCGGGAATAGATACGCAGTATTTT. The V call is TRBV29-1, the J call TRBJ2-3; TRBD1 agrees at 11 bases. This CDR3 has 18 residues. V lost 4 bases, J lost 5 bases, and 17 bases stayed unmatched. Germline V gives CDR1 SQVTM, CDR2 ANQGSEA.

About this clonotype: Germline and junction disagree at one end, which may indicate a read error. The CDR3 DNA is TGTGCCAGCAGTTCTCGGGCGCCCGTTGGAAACCCCATATATTTT. This sequence encodes CASSSRAPVGNPIYF. The chain recombines TRBV27 with TRBJ1-3; D remains ambiguous. The CDR3 length is 15 residues. Germline CDR1 and CDR2: MNHEY and SMNVEV (reference sequence).